Listed below are T cell receptor beta chains from one sample, sequenced in a study of metastatic and nonmetastatic thyroid tumors. From the PCR reads, TCRdb re-called clones with MiXCR. The sample has tens of thousands of clones; less than 25% are singletons. What was sequenced was blood. These receptors were collected from a female donor with papillary thyroid cancer or a benign thyroid nodule (not recorded which). Some clones in this sample may be carry-over from other donors' samples. Both conserved end residues are part of each CDR3. A D gene is named only where the DNA matches it firmly. Expanded clones are given a class, and other clones once, few, many or no size at all.

j_gene,abundance,v_gene,d_gene,CDR3aa,CDR3nt
TRBJ2-7,many,TRBV29-1,TRBD1,CSAWDRGDEQYF,TGCAGCGCTTGGGACAGGGGCGACGAGCAGTACTTC
TRBJ2-7,-,TRBV11-3,TRBD1,CASSPGDSSYEQYF,TGTGCCAGCAGCCCCGGGGACAGCTCCTACGAGCAGTACTTC
TRBJ2-7,many,TRBV3-1,TRBD2,CASSQGRGGTSSEQYF,TGTGCCAGCAGCCAAGGCCGTGGGGGGACTAGCTCCGAGCAGTACTTC
TRBJ1-2,many,TRBV7-9,-,CASSLNLDGYTF,TGTGCCAGCAGCTTGAACCTTGATGGCTACACCTTC
TRBJ2-5,-,TRBV11-2,TRBD2,CASSLSGRGETQYF,TGTGCCAGCAGCTTGAGCGGGAGGGGAGAGACCCAGTACTTC
TRBJ1-1,-,TRBV7-9,-,CSSSGRVNTEAFF,TGTTCCAGCAGCGGGCGTGTGAACACTGAAGCTTTCTTT
TRBJ1-2,many,TRBV11-2,TRBD1,CASSLDSPGQAYGYTF,TGTGCCAGCAGCTTAGACTCCCCGGGACAGGCTTATGGCTACACCTTC
TRBJ2-5,many,TRBV5-1,-,CASSVQGQETQYF,TGCGCCAGCAGCGTCCAGGGGCAAGAGACCCAGTACTTC
TRBJ2-2,many,TRBV12-3/TRBV12-4,-,CASRGRSNTGELFF,TGTGCCAGCAGGGGACGGTCGAACACCGGGGAGCTGTTTTTT
TRBJ2-2,once,TRBV19,TRBD2,CASSKGGREGWSGELFF,TGTGCCAGTAGCAAAGGAGGCCGGGAGGGATGGAGCGGGGAGCTGTTTTTT
TRBJ2-7,-,TRBV7-9,-,CASRGETPFSYEQYF,TGTGCCAGCAGGGGGGAAACCCCCTTCTCTTACGAGCAGTACTTC
TRBJ1-4,many,TRBV19,-,CASSMYTGKNEKLFF,TGTGCCAGTAGTATGTATACAGGGAAAAATGAAAAACTGTTTTTT
TRBJ2-3,-,TRBV20-1,-,CSASGRWDTQYF,TGCAGTGCTAGCGGGAGATGGGATACGCAGTATTTT
TRBJ1-1,-,TRBV28,-,CATLNSLNTEAFF,TGTGCCACCCTGAATTCTCTGAACACTGAAGCTTTCTTT
TRBJ1-2,-,TRBV27,-,CASSPLVGADGYTF,TGTGCCAGCAGTCCCTTGGTAGGAGCGGATGGCTACACCTTC
TRBJ2-2,many,TRBV11-3,TRBD1,CASSSTGTEELFF,TGTGCCAGCAGCTCCACCGGGACAGAGGAGCTGTTTTTT
TRBJ2-2,-,TRBV6-1,-,CASSKGVPNTGDLFF,TGTGCCAGCAGTAAAGGGGTTCCGAACACCGGGGATCTGTTTTTT
TRBJ1-4,many,TRBV30,-,CAWGPGRTNEKLFF,TGTGCCTGGGGGCCGGGGCGGACTAATGAAAAACTGTTTTTT
TRBJ2-7,many,TRBV5-1,TRBD1,CASSPGTGVYEQYF,TGCGCCAGCAGCCCCGGGACAGGGGTCTACGAGCAGTACTTC
TRBJ2-3,-,TRBV7-6,TRBD1,CASSSTGATADTQYF,TGTGCCAGCAGTTCTACAGGGGCCACGGCAGATACGCAGTATTTT
TRBJ2-2,-,TRBV30,-,CAWSGTDLNTGELLF,TGTGCCTGGAGTGGGACGGATCTGAACACCGGGGAGCTGCTTTTT
TRBJ1-2,-,TRBV4-2,TRBD1,CASSFLTGVIGYGYTF,TGTGCCAGCAGCTTCCTGACAGGGGTAATTGGCTATGGCTACACCTTC
TRBJ1-2,-,TRBV5-1,TRBD1,CASSQLSTGEVGYTF,TGCGCCAGCAGCCAACTTTCGACAGGGGAGGTTGGCTACACCTTC
TRBJ1-2,many,TRBV18,-,CASSTLTEYGYTF,TGTGCCAGCTCGACCTTGACGGAGTATGGCTACACCTTC
TRBJ2-7,-,TRBV5-1,-,CASSFDRREQYF,TGCGCCAGCAGCTTCGATCGTAGGGAGCAGTACTTC
TRBJ2-1,many,TRBV11-3,-,CASSFGLYNEQFF,TGTGCCAGCAGCTTCGGCCTATACAATGAGCAGTTCTTC
TRBJ2-1,-,TRBV20-1,TRBD2,CSARSGTSSYNEQFF,TGCAGTGCTAGAAGTGGGACTAGCTCTTACAATGAGCAGTTCTTC
TRBJ2-2,few,TRBV6-1,-,CASIDREVGELFF,TGTGCCAGCATCGACAGGGAGGTCGGTGAGCTGTTTTTT
TRBJ2-2,medium-sized,TRBV6-1,TRBD1,CASRHGTVAGELFF,TGTGCCAGCAGGCACGGGACAGTCGCCGGGGAGCTGTTTTTT
TRBJ2-7,many,TRBV7-9,-,CASSPEGSYEQYF,TGTGCCAGCAGTCCCGAGGGCTCCTACGAGCAGTACTTC
TRBJ1-2,-,TRBV30,-,CAWSPPRGFRGLGYTF,TGTGCCTGGAGTCCCCCCCGGGGTTTCCGGGGGCTTGGCTACACCTTC
TRBJ1-2,-,TRBV5-4,-,CASSPEANYGYTF,TGTGCCAGCAGCCCCGAAGCAAACTATGGCTACACCTTC